The sequence of this T cell receptor delta chain was determined in a study of gamma-delta T cells after stem cell transplantation. Germline V lookup: CDR1 GEAIGNYY, CDR2 EKD. The CDR3 has 21 residues. TCRdb fed the RT-PCR reads into CATT to redo clone calling. The sample holds 2,500 to 3,000 delta-chain clones, approximately 1.8% seen once. Of note for this clone: Since a much larger clone is just one base distant, this may be a read error. The sample holds other DNA sequences that translate to the same CDR3.

Sequencing was done on a sample of gamma-delta T cells. The chain joins TRDV2 to TRDJ1, with 11 bases lining up with TRDD3. The TCR sequence derives from a human donor. It is not recorded whose cells these are; they may come from a transplant donor. The CDR3 sequence is CACDGILPTVLGDKRVDKLIF. In DNA, the CDR3 is TGTGCCTGTGACGGTATTCTTCCTACCGTACTGGGGGATAAACGGGTCGATAAACTCATTTTT.